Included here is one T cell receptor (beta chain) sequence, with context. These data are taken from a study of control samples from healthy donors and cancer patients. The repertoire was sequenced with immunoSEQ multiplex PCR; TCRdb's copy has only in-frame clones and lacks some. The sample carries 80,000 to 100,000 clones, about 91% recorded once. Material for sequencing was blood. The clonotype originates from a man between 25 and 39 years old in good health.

CDR3 loop: CASSPDRGGQPQHF. The CDR3 DNA is TGTGCCAGCTCACCAGACAGGGGCGGACAGCCCCAGCATTTT. J is TRBJ1-5 and V is TRBV18, with 8 bases identical to TRBD1. V dropped 2 bases and J dropped 7; count of bases not matched to a gene: 4. CDR3 size: 14 residues. CDR1 and CDR2 (germline): KGHSH, LQKENI.